Presented here are 26 T cell receptor beta chains from one specimen sequenced in a study of blood T cell repertoires in COVID-19. Repertoires were generated with immunoSEQ multiplex PCR, while TCRdb's copy carries only in-frame clones and drops some. The data contain over 200,000 clones, approximately 90% of them seen just once; the ten biggest clones take up 11%. The sample was PBMCs or T cells enriched from blood (not recorded which). These receptors all come from a man aged 25-45 years who had recovered from COVID-19.

The sample holds one count of this clone. The DNA of the CDR3 is TGCGCCAGCAGTACTAGGACAGGGGGCTCTGGGGCCAACGTCCTGACTTTC. This sequence encodes CASSTRTGGSGANVLTF. The chain joins TRBV10-2 to TRBJ2-6, with 10 bases matching TRBD1. Trimming took 5 bases from V and 0 from J; bases not matched to a gene: 4. From germline, CDR1 is WSHSY and CDR2 SAAADI. This CDR3 spans 17 amino acids.

The chain links TRBV12-2 to TRBJ1-2. TRBV12-2 is a pseudogene segment. The CDR3 consists of 17 residues. The CDR3 DNA follows: TGTGCAAGTCGCTTAGTAGCGGAGGACCCACGGAACTATGGCTACACCTTC. Protein: CASRLVAEDPRNYGYTF.

This clone was seen once. The rearrangement links TRBV12-3 or TRBV12-4 to TRBJ2-1; D gene uncertain. This CDR3 contains 13 residues. The ends were cut back, 6 bases at V and 3 bases at J, with 9 bases in the middle. This CDR3 reads CASSPTFYNEQFF. DNA for the CDR3: TGTGCCAGCAGCCCAACATTCTACAATGAGCAGTTCTTC.

CDR3 amino acids: CASSWGRTGSSYEQYF. CDR3 nucleotide sequence: TGTGCCAGCAGCTGGGGGAGGACAGGAAGCTCCTACGAGCAGTACTTC. The V and J genes are TRBV5-4 and TRBJ2-7, with D possibly TRBD1 on 7 matching bases. The V and J ends lost 3 bases and 0 bases respectively, with 16 bases between them. The V gene's germline CDR1 is SGHNT and CDR2 YYREEE (reference sequence). The CDR3 is 16 residues long.

The chain couples TRBV11-3 to TRBJ2-7, with 9 bases lining up with TRBD1. Trimming at V came to 4 bases and at J to 7 bases, leaving 5 bases not matched to a gene. The V gene's germline CDR1 is SGHNT and CDR2 YENEEA. This CDR3 contains 13 residues. As DNA, the CDR3 is TGTGCCAGCAGCTCGACAGGACAGGGGGAGCAGTACTTC. Amino acids: CASSSTGQGEQYF.

The chain is built from TRBV2 and TRBJ1-3; TRBD1 matches at 7 bases. This CDR3 is built from 15 residues. Germline V gene sequence: CDR1 SNHLY, CDR2 FYNNEI. With V trimmed by 5 bases and J by 3 bases, 7 bases remained unmatched. CDR3 DNA sequence: TGTGCCAGCAGTATCCGACAGGGAAATGGAAACACCATATATTTT. Its protein is CASSIRQGNGNTIYF.

V is TRBV27 and J is TRBJ2-1; a possible D gene is TRBD1 (6 bases). The CDR3 length is 15 residues. The germline CDR1 and CDR2 sequences are MNHEY and SMNVEV (reference sequence). The V end lost 7 bases, the J end lost 5 bases, and 18 bases lay between the germline ends. For the CDR3, the DNA is TGTGCCAGCACCAAAGAAGGGACACCTGACAATGAGCAGTTCTTC. As protein: CASTKEGTPDNEQFF.

This clone was observed once. The V gene is TRBV10-3, the J gene TRBJ2-5; TRBD2 matches at 7 bases. The trim removed 5 bases at V and 5 bases at J, leaving 20 bases unmatched. This CDR3 region has 18 residues. CDR1 and CDR2 (germline): ENHRY, SYGVKD. CDR3 sequence (DNA): TGTGCCATCAGTCCTCTCCCGGGAGGAGGGAGACTCAGGGAGACCCAGTACTTC. Translation gives CAISPLPGGGRLRETQYF.

Here the CDR3 reads CASSYSGYTQETQYF. The CDR3 DNA follows: TGTGCCAGCAGCTATAGCGGGTACACTCAAGAGACCCAGTACTTC. J is TRBJ2-5 and V is TRBV5-4, with 7 bases lining up with TRBD2. The CDR3 length is 15 residues. The germline CDR1 and CDR2 sequences are SGHNT and YYREEE (reference sequence). The V gene end was trimmed by 3 bases and the J gene end by 2 bases; junction bases not matched to a gene: 7.

The chain recombines TRBV27 with TRBJ2-1; no definite D call. The CDR3 length is 14 residues. Germline V gene lookup returns CDR1 MNHEY and CDR2 SMNVEV (reference sequence). Trimming stripped 5 bases from V and 5 bases from J, with 13 bases between. This CDR3 is CASSPSRGDNEQFF. The CDR3 DNA reads as TGTGCCAGCAGTCCCTCTAGAGGCGACAATGAGCAGTTCTTC.

The rearrangement uses TRBV12-3 or TRBV12-4 and TRBJ1-1, with 9 bases identical to TRBD1. The CDR3 is 13 residues long. Unmatched junction bases numbered 7, after V lost 6 bases and J lost 8 bases. The DNA of the CDR3 is TGTGCCAGCAGCCAAGGGGACAGGGTCGAAGCTTTCTTT. Translating it yields CASSQGDRVEAFF.

The genes are TRBV5-8 and TRBJ1-2, with a tentative D call TRBD1 (5 bases). V was clipped by 4 bases and J by 7 bases, with 17 bases between them. CDR1 is SGHTS, CDR2 YDEGEE, per germline. The CDR3 contains 14 residues. CDR3 bases: TGTGCCAGCAGCCCCCGGTTGCAGGGTGGTGGCTACACCTTC. Translating it yields CASSPRLQGGGYTF.

This clone was seen only once. The J gene is TRBJ2-7, the V gene TRBV3-1 (or the pseudogene TRBV3-2), with 8 positions matching TRBD1. This CDR3 comprises 15 residues. J lost 3 bases, V lost 4 bases, and 8 bases had no gene match. CDR1 is LGHDT, CDR2 YNNKEL, per germline (reference sequence). The CDR3 DNA reads TGTGCCAGCAGCCTTGGGACAGGCGATCTCTACGAGCAGTACTTC. Residues: CASSLGTGDLYEQYF.

V gene TRBV6-5 combines with J gene TRBJ2-7; D unclear. CDR1 is MNHEY, CDR2 SVGAGI, per germline. V was shortened by 5 bases and J by 3 bases, with 11 bases between the two germline ends. There are 13 residues in the CDR3. The CDR3 loop reads CASSRLGIYEQYF. In DNA, the CDR3 is TGTGCCAGCAGTCGCCTAGGCATCTACGAGCAGTACTTC.

The chain recombines TRBV27 with TRBJ2-2, with D tentatively TRBD2 (7 bases). The length of the CDR3 is 15 residues. Trimming cost V 5 bases and J 7 bases, with 17 bases left between them. CDR1 MNHEY and CDR2 SMNVEV come from the germline V gene (reference sequence). In DNA, the CDR3 is TGTGCCAGCAGTCCGAGGGGGGGCTCAATCGGGGAGCTGTTTTTT. Its protein product is CASSPRGGSIGELFF.

V usage is TRBV6-5 and J usage is TRBJ1-2; the D gene is possibly TRBD1 (5 bases). Deletions cut 7 bases from V and 0 bases from J, with 15 bases between. Germline CDR1 MNHEY, CDR2 SVGAGI. There are 15 residues in the CDR3. In nucleotides, the CDR3 is TGTGCCAGCAAGGGGCGCCTCTTAGCTAACTATGGCTACACCTTC. Translation: CASKGRLLANYGYTF.

This chain links TRBV27 with TRBJ2-7, with D unclear. With 6 bases removed from V and 6 bases from J, the gap between germline ends came to 9 bases. This CDR3 is 11 amino acids long. The germline V gene encodes CDR1 MNHEY and CDR2 SMNVEV (reference sequence). The CDR3 sequence: CASSPGGEQYF. In DNA, the CDR3 is TGTGCCAGCAGCCCCGGCGGCGAGCAGTACTTC.

This clone was detected a few times. The J gene is TRBJ1-5, the V gene TRBV3-1 (or the pseudogene TRBV3-2); tentatively, D is TRBD1 (5 bases). Germline V lookup: CDR1 LGHDT, CDR2 YNNKEL (reference sequence). V was pared by 1 base and J by 3 bases, with 13 bases between. This CDR3 region has 16 residues. The CDR3 nucleotides read TGTGCCAGCAGCCAAGGGAGGGACTGGAACAATCAGCCCCAGCATTTT. This codes for CASSQGRDWNNQPQHF.

The rearrangement links TRBV28 to TRBJ1-5, with D uncertain. The CDR3 loop spans 11 amino acids. V gave up 6 bases and J gave up 9 bases, with 9 bases separating them. The germline gives CDR1 MDHEN, CDR2 SYDVKM. CDR3 bases: TGTGCCAGCAGCGGGTTAAGGCCCCAGCATTTT. This translates into CASSGLRPQHF.

The CDR3 region has the DNA TGTGCCAGCAGCCCCGCGGGGAATGAGCAGTTCTTC. As protein: CASSPAGNEQFF. The J gene is TRBJ2-1, the V gene TRBV13; possible D gene TRBD2, 6 bases. Germline V gene lookup returns CDR1 PRHDT and CDR2 FYEKMQ (reference sequence). Trimming stripped 5 bases from V and 7 bases from J, with 9 bases between. The CDR3 totals 12 residues.

This clone showed up just once. This rearrangement joins TRBV6-5 to TRBJ2-7; the D gene is possibly TRBD2 (5 bases). Germline CDR1 and CDR2: MNHEY and SVGAGI. V was pared by 0 bases and J by 3 bases, with 9 bases between. CDR3 length: 14 residues. The CDR3 loop reads CASSYSRRNYEQYF. CDR3 nucleotides: TGTGCCAGCAGTTACTCGAGGAGGAACTACGAGCAGTACTTC.

V and J are TRBV5-1 and TRBJ2-6; no clear D. Germline V gives CDR1 SGHRS, CDR2 YFSETQ. The CDR3 spans 16 residues. Trimming took 4 bases from V and 0 from J, leaving 11 bases between them. The CDR3 reads CASSPVVRSGANVLTF. As DNA, the CDR3 is TGCGCCAGCAGCCCCGTCGTCCGCTCTGGGGCCAACGTCCTGACTTTC.

The V call is TRBV6-6, the J call TRBJ1-5; D ambiguous. Trimming removed 2 bases at V and 0 bases at J, with 8 bases between. This CDR3 region has 15 residues. Germline V CDR1 and CDR2: MNHNY, SVGAGI (reference sequence). The DNA for the CDR3 is TGTGCCAGCAGTTACATCCCAGGTAGCAATCAGCCCCAGCATTTT. It specifies CASSYIPGSNQPQHF.

This chain connects TRBV29-1 to TRBJ2-3, with 9 positions matching TRBD1. Germline CDR1 SQVTM, CDR2 ANQGSEA. The CDR3 contains 15 residues. Trimming at V came to 5 bases and at J to 3 bases, leaving 9 bases not matched to a gene. The DNA for the CDR3 is TGCAGCGTTACCCCCCGGGACAGGGCAACAGATACGCAGTATTTT. This translates into CSVTPRDRATDTQYF.

The chain joins TRBV29-1 to TRBJ2-7, with TRBD1 identical over 9 bases. The CDR3 length is 17 residues. Germline assignment: CDR1 SQVTM and CDR2 ANQGSEA. Germline trimming cut 4 bases from V and 2 bases from J; bases unmatched to any gene: 15. CDR3 sequence (DNA): TGCAGCGTTGTTTACAGGGGGCGCGGTGGGGGTACCTACGAGCAGTACTTC. This codes for CSVVYRGRGGGTYEQYF.

This rearrangement joins TRBV5-1 to TRBJ1-5; D is ambiguous. The length of the CDR3 is 15 residues. The V gene's germline CDR1 is SGHRS and CDR2 YFSETQ. The V end lost 4 bases, the J end lost 2 bases, and 13 bases lay between the germline ends. CDR3 region: CASSSSPGGNQPQHF. As DNA, the CDR3 is TGCGCCAGCAGCAGTAGTCCCGGGGGCAATCAGCCCCAGCATTTT.